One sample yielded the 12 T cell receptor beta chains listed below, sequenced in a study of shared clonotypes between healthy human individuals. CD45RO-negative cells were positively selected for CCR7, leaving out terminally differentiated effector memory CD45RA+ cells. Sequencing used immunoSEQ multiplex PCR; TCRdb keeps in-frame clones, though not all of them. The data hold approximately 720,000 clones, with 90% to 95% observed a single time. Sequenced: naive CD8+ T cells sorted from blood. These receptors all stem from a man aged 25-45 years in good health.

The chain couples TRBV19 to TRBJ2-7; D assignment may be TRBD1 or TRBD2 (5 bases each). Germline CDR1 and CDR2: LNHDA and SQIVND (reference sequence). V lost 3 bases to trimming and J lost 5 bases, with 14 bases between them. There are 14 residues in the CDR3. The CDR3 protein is CASSIQGPFHEQYF. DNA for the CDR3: TGTGCCAGTAGTATCCAGGGACCCTTCCACGAGCAGTACTTC.

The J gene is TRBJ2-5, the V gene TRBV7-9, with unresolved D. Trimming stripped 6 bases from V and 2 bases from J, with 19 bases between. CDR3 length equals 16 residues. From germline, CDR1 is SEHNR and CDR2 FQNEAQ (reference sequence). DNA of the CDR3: TGTGCCAGCAGAAAACTCCTAGGGCCGGATCAAGAGACCCAGTACTTC. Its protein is CASRKLLGPDQETQYF.

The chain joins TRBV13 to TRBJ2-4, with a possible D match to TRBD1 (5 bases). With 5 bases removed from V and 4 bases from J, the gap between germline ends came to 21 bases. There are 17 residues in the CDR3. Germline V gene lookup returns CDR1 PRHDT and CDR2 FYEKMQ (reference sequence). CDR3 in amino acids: CASSPRQTSPLKNIQYF. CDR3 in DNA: TGTGCCAGCAGCCCCCGACAGACTTCCCCACTTAAAAACATTCAGTACTTC.

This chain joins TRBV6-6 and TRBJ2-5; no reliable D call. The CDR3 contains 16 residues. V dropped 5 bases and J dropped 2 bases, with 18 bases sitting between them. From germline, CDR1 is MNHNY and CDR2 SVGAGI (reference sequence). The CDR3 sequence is CASSGYHTVVQETQYF. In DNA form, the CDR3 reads TGTGCCAGCAGTGGCTACCACACAGTTGTTCAAGAGACCCAGTACTTC.

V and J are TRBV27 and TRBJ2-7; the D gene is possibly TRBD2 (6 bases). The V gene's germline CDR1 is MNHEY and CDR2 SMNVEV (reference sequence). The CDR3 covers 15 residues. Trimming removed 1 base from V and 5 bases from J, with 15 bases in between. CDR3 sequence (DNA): TGTGCCAGCAGTTTATACGGCGGGATGACGAACGAGCAGTACTTC. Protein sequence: CASSLYGGMTNEQYF.

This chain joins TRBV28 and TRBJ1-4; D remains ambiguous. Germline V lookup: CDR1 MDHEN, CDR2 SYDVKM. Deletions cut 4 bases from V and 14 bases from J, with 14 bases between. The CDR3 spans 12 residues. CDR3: CASSSIGRGLFF. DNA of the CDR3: TGTGCCAGCAGTTCCATCGGGCGTGGGCTGTTTTTT.

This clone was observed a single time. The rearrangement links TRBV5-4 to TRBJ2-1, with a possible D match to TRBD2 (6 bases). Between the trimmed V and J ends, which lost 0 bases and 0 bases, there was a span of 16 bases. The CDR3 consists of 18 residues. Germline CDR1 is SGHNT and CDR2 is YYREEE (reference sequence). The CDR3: CASSLGGRRDLSYNEQFF. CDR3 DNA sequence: TGTGCCAGCAGCTTGGGTGGCCGGCGGGACCTCTCCTACAATGAGCAGTTCTTC.

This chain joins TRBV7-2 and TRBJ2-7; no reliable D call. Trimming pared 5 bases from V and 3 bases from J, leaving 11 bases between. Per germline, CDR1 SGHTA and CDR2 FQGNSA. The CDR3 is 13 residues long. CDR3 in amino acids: CASSGSSGYEQYF. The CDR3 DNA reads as TGTGCCAGCAGCGGGTCGTCCGGCTACGAGCAGTACTTC.

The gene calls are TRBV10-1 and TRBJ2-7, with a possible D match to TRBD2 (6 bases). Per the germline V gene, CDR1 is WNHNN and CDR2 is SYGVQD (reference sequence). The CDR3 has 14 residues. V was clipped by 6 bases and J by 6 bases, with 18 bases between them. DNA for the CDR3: TGCGCCAGCAGCATTTCCAGGGCAGCGGGCGAGCAGTACTTC. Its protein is CASSISRAAGEQYF.

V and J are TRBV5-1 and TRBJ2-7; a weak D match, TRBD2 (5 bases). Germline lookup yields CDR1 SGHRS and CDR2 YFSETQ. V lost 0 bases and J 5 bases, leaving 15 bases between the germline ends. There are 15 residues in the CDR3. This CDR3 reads CASSLAGVASNEQYF. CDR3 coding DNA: TGCGCCAGCAGCTTGGCCGGGGTAGCTTCTAACGAGCAGTACTTC.

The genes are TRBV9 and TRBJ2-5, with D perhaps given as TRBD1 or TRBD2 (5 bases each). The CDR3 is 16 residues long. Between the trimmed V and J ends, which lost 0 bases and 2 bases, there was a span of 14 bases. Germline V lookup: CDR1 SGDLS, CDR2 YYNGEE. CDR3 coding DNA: TGTGCCAGCAGCGTAGGAGCGAGGGGCCTTCAAGAGACCCAGTACTTC. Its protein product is CASSVGARGLQETQYF.

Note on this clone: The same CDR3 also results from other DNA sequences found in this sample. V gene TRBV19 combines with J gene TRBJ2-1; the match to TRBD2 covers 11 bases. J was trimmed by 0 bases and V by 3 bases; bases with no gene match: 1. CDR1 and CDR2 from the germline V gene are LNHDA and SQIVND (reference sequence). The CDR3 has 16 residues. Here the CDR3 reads CASSITSGSSYNEQFF. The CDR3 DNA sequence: TGTGCCAGTAGTATCACTAGCGGGAGCTCCTACAATGAGCAGTTCTTC.